This T cell receptor (beta chain) was retrieved from a study of T-cell reconstitution after alpha-beta-depleted transplantation in children. This CDR3 comprises 14 residues. J was trimmed by 2 bases and V by 6 bases; bases with no gene match: 7. Germline CDR1 is DFQATT and CDR2 is SNEGSKA (reference sequence). Unique molecular identifiers were built into the TCRbeta library. TCRdb reprocessed the PCR reads with MiXCR, giving one entry per CDR3 protein. The sample shows 250,000 to 300,000 distinct CDR3 sequences, approximately 9.6% of them seen only once. Sequencing was performed on PBMCs from the stem cell graft donor, taken from the stem cell graft. This TCR derives from a human donor who donated a stem cell graft to a child with SCID. J is TRBJ2-3 and V is TRBV20-1, with 8 positions matching TRBD2. The CDR3 DNA follows: TGCAGTGCAGCCGGGACTAGGGACACAGATACGCAGTATTTT. Translation: CSAAGTRDTDTQYF.